This is a list of T cell receptor beta chains from one sample in a study of technical replicates of blood from a handful of donors. The data were produced by immunoSEQ multiplex PCR, yet TCRdb's version contains in-frame clones alone and is incomplete. The sample records 65,000 to 90,000 clones, roughly 85% being singletons. The sequenced sample consisted of PBMCs. The origin of the receptors is a human donor in good health. Some clones in this sample may be carry-over from other donors' samples. Both conserved end residues are part of each CDR3. The D gene is left open where the match is weak. Clone size is shown for a subset of rows, as once, few, many or a class of expanded clone.

j_call v_call cdr3_length d_call clone_size cdr3_nt cdr3_aa
TRBJ1-2 TRBV6-1 14 TRBD1 - TGTGCCATCAGAAAGCCAGGGGGTTCCTATGGCTACACCTTC CAIRKPGGSYGYTF
TRBJ2-7 TRBV30 13 - - TGTGCCTGGCGGGTGTCGTCCGCCCACGAGCAGTACTTC CAWRVSSAHEQYF
TRBJ2-7 TRBV4-3 16 TRBD2 - TGCGCCAGCAGCCAAGAATCGGGCGGGGGGCCGTACGAGCAGTACTTC CASSQESGGGPYEQYF
TRBJ2-7 TRBV6-5 14 TRBD2 - TGTGCCAGCAGGAGGGCTAGCGGGAACTACGAGCAGTACTTC CASRRASGNYEQYF
TRBJ1-5 TRBV28 12 - - TGTGCCAGCAGTTTACTTCGGTTAGCCCAGCATTTT CASSLLRLAQHF
TRBJ1-2 TRBV20-1 11 - - TGCAGTGCTAAACAGGGTAATGGCTACACCTTC CSAKQGNGYTF
TRBJ1-5 TRBV18 16 - - TGTGCCAGCTCACCAGCGGGCGATTATAGCAATCAGCCCCAGCATTTT CASSPAGDYSNQPQHF
TRBJ2-1 TRBV4-3 14 TRBD2 - TGCGCCAGCAGCCAGGGGCTAGCGGGCAATGAGCAGTTCTTC CASSQGLAGNEQFF
TRBJ1-2 TRBV9 15 TRBD1 - TGTGCCAGCAGCTTCTCCAGACAGGGGAGATCTGGCTACACCTTC CASSFSRQGRSGYTF
TRBJ2-2 TRBV7-2 13 - - TGTGCCAGCAGCCGCGGAGACACCGGGGAGCTGTTTTTT CASSRGDTGELFF
TRBJ1-6 TRBV13 15 TRBD1 - TGTGCCAGCAGCTTAAGGGGGCGCAGCAATTCACCCCTCCACTTT CASSLRGRSNSPLHF
TRBJ1-5 TRBV15 15 - - TGTGCCACCAGCAGTTCGGTGGAGGGAGGACAGCCCCAGCATTTT CATSSSVEGGQPQHF
TRBJ2-5 TRBV18 15 TRBD2 - TGTGCCAGCTCACCACTAGCGGGAGGGCAAGAGACCCAGTACTTC CASSPLAGGQETQYF
TRBJ1-6 TRBV9 17 - - TGTGCCAGCAGCCCGGACGTCGGTGGCGGGGATAATTCACCCCTCCACTTT CASSPDVGGGDNSPLHF
TRBJ1-5 TRBV6-1 19 - - TGTGCCAGCAGTGAAGCGCGGGCAACTTTAGGGAGGGGCAATCAGCCCCAGCATTTT CASSEARATLGRGNQPQHF
TRBJ2-1 TRBV5-1 14 - few TGCGCCAGCAGCTTGACAGGCCCTGCCAATGAGCAGTTCTTC CASSLTGPANEQFF
TRBJ1-4 TRBV7-2 15 TRBD1 - TGTGCCAGCAGCGGGGGACAGGGCGCTAATGAAAAACTGTTTTTT CASSGGQGANEKLFF
TRBJ1-1 TRBV2 14 - - TGTGCCAGCAGTACGGCCAGGGAGAACACTGAAGCTTTCTTT CASSTARENTEAFF
TRBJ2-5 TRBV29-1 14 - - TGCAGCGTGTTAGGCCCGAGGGTCCAAGAGACCCAGTACTTC CSVLGPRVQETQYF
TRBJ2-2 TRBV30 15 - once TGTGCCTGGAGTGAATGGCGGGAGAACACCGGGGAGCTGTTTTTT CAWSEWRENTGELFF
TRBJ2-1 TRBV29-1 15 - - TGCAGCGTTGAAGGAGGGAGTTTGCCGTACAATGAGCAGTTCTTC CSVEGGSLPYNEQFF
TRBJ1-4 TRBV7-8 16 - - TGTGCCAGCAGCTTAGGCGGTGGGGGAGGGTATGAAAAACTGTTTTTT CASSLGGGGGYEKLFF
TRBJ1-5 TRBV5-6 15 TRBD1 - TGTGCCAGCAGCTTACAGGGGGCTCAATATCAGCCCCAGCATTTT CASSLQGAQYQPQHF
TRBJ2-7 TRBV7-6 15 - - TGTGCCAGCAGCTTAGGGACAACTGGGGTGGACGAGCAGTACTTC CASSLGTTGVDEQYF
TRBJ2-3 TRBV4-3 16 TRBD2 - TGCGCCAGCAGCCAAGATTCGGCGGGAGCGATTGGTACGCAGTATTTT CASSQDSAGAIGTQYF
TRBJ2-7 TRBV10-3 14 - - TGTGCCATCAGTGACCAGCGGGTCTCCTACGAGCAGTACTTC CAISDQRVSYEQYF
TRBJ2-3 TRBV5-1 15 TRBD2 - TGCGCCAGCCGGGCTAGCGGGGGGTCCACAGATACGCAGTATTTT CASRASGGSTDTQYF
TRBJ1-1 TRBV6-1 13 - few TGTGCCAGCAGTTATAATCAGGGCACTGAAGCTTTCTTT CASSYNQGTEAFF
TRBJ1-2 TRBV18 13 TRBD1 - TGTGCCAGCTCTGAGACAGGGAACTATGGCTACACCTTC CASSETGNYGYTF
TRBJ1-2 TRBV30 11 TRBD1 - TGTGCCTGGAGTGTACAGGGGGGCTACACCTTC CAWSVQGGYTF
TRBJ2-5 TRBV7-7 14 TRBD1 few TGTGCTAGCAGCCCAGACAGGGCGCAAGAGACCCAGTACTTC CASSPDRAQETQYF
TRBJ2-5 TRBV7-6 15 TRBD1 - TGTGCCAGCAGCCGAGGACAGGAAACTCAAGAGACCCAGTACTTC CASSRGQETQETQYF
TRBJ1-2 TRBV30 11 - - TGTGCCTGGAGTGTCCACAGTTTCTACACCTTC CAWSVHSFYTF
TRBJ1-1 TRBV7-3 15 - once TGTGCCAGCAGCTTAAAGGCAGGGAGGTTAGCTGAAGCTTTCTTT CASSLKAGRLAEAFF
TRBJ2-3 TRBV2 15 TRBD1 - TGTGCCAGCAGTCTAGGACAGGGGGCGAGAGGTACGCAGTATTTT CASSLGQGARGTQYF
TRBJ2-2 TRBV7-2 11 - once TGTGCCAGCAGCTACTCCGGGGAGCTGTTTTTT CASSYSGELFF
TRBJ2-1 TRBV13 18 TRBD2 - TGTGCCAGCAGCTTAGTATCAGTGGCTAGCGGGCAATACAATGAGCAGTTCTTC CASSLVSVASGQYNEQFF
TRBJ2-1 TRBV25-1 15 TRBD1 - TGTGCCAGCAGTGACCCGGGACAGGGTTTCGGTGAGCAGTTCTTC CASSDPGQGFGEQFF
TRBJ2-1 TRBV30 15 - - TGTGCCTGGAGACCGTTGGCGGGAACTTACAATGAGCAGTTCTTC CAWRPLAGTYNEQFF
TRBJ2-7 TRBV19 16 TRBD2 once TGTGCCAGTAGTATAGATCCTAGCGGGAGCTCCTACGAGCAGTACTTC CASSIDPSGSSYEQYF
TRBJ1-2 TRBV2 14 TRBD1 - TGTGCCAGCAGTGACAGGAACAGGGGATATGGCTACACCTTC CASSDRNRGYGYTF
TRBJ2-4 TRBV5-4 16 TRBD2 medium-sized TGTGCCAGCAGCTTATTGACGGGGGGGGGCAAAAACATTCAGTACTTC CASSLLTGGGKNIQYF
TRBJ2-7 TRBV5-1 12 TRBD1 - TGCGCCAGCAGCATGGACAGGAGCAGACAGTACTTC CASSMDRSRQYF
TRBJ2-3 TRBV13 17 TRBD2 - TGTGCCAGCAGCTCCTCCACTTCCGGGACTAGCGTAGATACGCAGTATTTT CASSSSTSGTSVDTQYF
TRBJ2-7 TRBV7-9 14 - - TGTGCCAGCAGCTCCAGGACAAATCCCTACGAGCAGTACTTC CASSSRTNPYEQYF
TRBJ2-3 TRBV7-2 13 TRBD2 - TGTGCCAACCAAGCGGGAGCAGAAGATACGCAGTATTTT CANQAGAEDTQYF
TRBJ1-2 TRBV5-4 14 - few TGTGCCAGCAGCTTGGCCGGGCGGGACTATGGCTACACCTTC CASSLAGRDYGYTF
TRBJ1-2 TRBV12-5 13 - - TGTGCTAGTGGTACCAACAGGGTCTATGGCTACACCTTC CASGTNRVYGYTF
TRBJ2-3 TRBV5-4 14 TRBD2 - TGTGCCAGCAGCTCCCGGGGGGATGGAGATACGCAGTATTTT CASSSRGDGDTQYF
TRBJ2-5 TRBV5-1 15 TRBD2 - TGCGCCAGCAGCCCCCGGGGGGAGGGACAAGAGACCCAGTACTTC CASSPRGEGQETQYF
TRBJ1-2 TRBV2 14 - - TGTGCCAGCAGTTCTATCGGGACTAACTATGGCTACACCTTC CASSSIGTNYGYTF
TRBJ1-2 TRBV6-5 15 - - TGTGCCAGCAGTTTACAGGGTTCTACCCCCTATGGCTACACCTTC CASSLQGSTPYGYTF
TRBJ1-3 TRBV9 16 - - TGTGCCAGCAGTCGTTGGTTTATGGGCGCCGGAAACACCATATATTTT CASSRWFMGAGNTIYF
TRBJ2-3 TRBV11-2 17 TRBD2 - TGTGCCAGCAGCTTAGATCCGGGCGGGAGGGCCCCAGATACGCAGTATTTT CASSLDPGGRAPDTQYF
TRBJ1-6 TRBV2 13 - few TGTGCCAGCAGTGGACAGGAGAATTCACCCCTCCACTTT CASSGQENSPLHF
TRBJ1-1 TRBV4-2 16 - - TGTGCCAGCAGCCACCCCGAGAGAGGGCCGGGCACTGAAGCTTTCTTT CASSHPERGPGTEAFF
TRBJ1-1 TRBV5-4 14 TRBD1 - TGTGCCAGCAGCTTGGACAGGGGAAACACTGAAGCTTTCTTT CASSLDRGNTEAFF
TRBJ2-5 TRBV7-9 15 TRBD2 - TGTGCCAGCAGCCCCAGGCCGGGGGGGCAAGAGACCCAGTACTTC CASSPRPGGQETQYF